This TCR beta chain is drawn from a study of glioma-infiltrating T cells. Amplification of TCR alpha and beta CDR3 regions from RNA used iRepertoire nested multiplex PCR. Input was about 100-450 ng of tissue mRNA or PBMC total RNA. MiXCR, run by TCRdb on the multiplex PCR reads, gives a single entry per CDR3 protein. The table records 100,000 to 150,000 distinct CDR3 sequences, 23% of them present only once. To note about this clonotype: Antigen specificity is unknown. This clone may be a read error of a much larger clone one base away.

CDR3 length: 12 amino acids. General study findings and limits: Gliomas, especially low-grade, showed above-expected tissue-blood divergence; non-neoplastic patients showed below. CDR3 overlap between tissue and blood was very small.

The sequencing sample was made of glioma tissue, nonneoplastic brain tissue, or PBMCs (not recorded which). This TCR was recovered from a human donor with low-grade glioma or glioblastoma, undergoing nonglioma brain surgery, or in good health (not recorded which). The chain uses TRBV12-3 or TRBV12-4 and TRBJ1-2, with D uncertain. This CDR3 reads CASSLAVYGYAF. For the CDR3, the DNA is TGTGCCAGCAGTTTAGCAGTCTATGGCTACGCCTTC.